Listed below are T cell receptor beta chains from one sample, sequenced in a study. TCRdb analysed the RT-PCR reads with MiXCR anew, one entry per CDR3 protein. The table lists about 680,000 distinct CDR3 sequences, 12% to 15% of them singletons, with 3.6% in the top ten. The sample consisted of memory CD4+ T cells from blood. These receptor sequences come from a female donor in good health, serving as a healthy control. CDR3s include the opening cysteine and the closing phenylalanine or tryptophan. D genes are given only for firm matches. Expanded clones are given a class, and other clones once, few, many or no size at all.

J gene,D gene,V gene,clone size,CDR3 protein,CDR3 DNA
TRBJ2-1,TRBD2,TRBV2,few,CASSELADHNEQFF,TGTGCCAGCAGTGAACTAGCGGACCACAATGAGCAGTTCTTC
TRBJ2-3,.,TRBV3-1,.,CASSQVSGAGVDTQYF,TGTGCCAGCAGCCAAGTATCCGGGGCAGGGGTAGATACGCAGTATTTT
TRBJ2-7,TRBD1,TRBV5-1,many,CASSLEPTGQGTYEQYF,TGCGCCAGCAGCTTGGAGCCTACGGGACAGGGGACCTACGAGCAGTACTTC
TRBJ1-2,.,TRBV6-1,few,CASSEASSGNYGYTF,TGTGCCAGCAGTGAAGCTAGCTCAGGGAACTATGGCTACACCTTC
TRBJ1-2,.,TRBV5-1,few,CASSLGVPEGGYTF,TGCGCCAGCAGCTTGGGGGTTCCAGAGGGAGGCTACACCTTC
TRBJ2-5,TRBD1,TRBV5-1,.,CASSLNGQGWQETQYF,TGCGCCAGCAGCTTGAATGGACAGGGATGGCAAGAGACCCAGTACTTC
TRBJ1-2,.,TRBV14,.,CASSQASKSYGYTF,TGTGCCAGCAGCCAAGCATCAAAGTCATATGGCTACACCTTC
TRBJ2-7,.,TRBV7-2,few,CASSPDKYEQYF,TGTGCCAGCAGCCCTGACAAATACGAGCAGTACTTC
TRBJ1-1,TRBD1,TRBV9,few,CASSVDAGGVNTEAFF,TGTGCCAGCAGCGTAGACGCAGGGGGGGTGAACACTGAAGCTTTCTTT
TRBJ2-2,.,TRBV5-5,many,CASSLEGGANTGELFF,TGTGCCAGCAGCTTGGAAGGCGGGGCGAACACCGGGGAGCTGTTTTTT
TRBJ1-2,.,TRBV6-6,few,CASRPGGGDYGYTF,TGTGCCAGCCGACCGGGAGGGGGGGACTATGGCTACACCTTC
TRBJ1-1,.,TRBV11-2,few,CASSWTGQTEAFF,TGTGCCAGCAGCTGGACCGGACAGACCGAAGCTTTCTTT
TRBJ2-1,TRBD2,TRBV5-4,.,CASSLSSGSRNEQFF,TGTGCCAGCAGCTTGTCTAGCGGGAGTCGCAATGAGCAGTTCTTC
TRBJ2-7,TRBD1,TRBV28,few,CASRGPPGQGAHEQYF,TGTGCCAGCAGAGGACCCCCGGGACAGGGCGCCCACGAGCAGTACTTC
TRBJ1-4,TRBD1,TRBV5-1,many,CASSVGQGYEKLFF,TGCGCCAGCAGCGTAGGACAGGGGTATGAAAAACTGTTTTTT
TRBJ1-5,.,TRBV29-1,.,CSVGASGSNEPQHF,TGCAGCGTTGGGGCTAGCGGGAGTAATGAGCCCCAGCATTTT
TRBJ1-2,TRBD1,TRBV6-1,.,CASSEHRGQGYGYTF,TGTGCCAGCAGTGAACACAGGGGGCAGGGCTATGGCTACACCTTC
TRBJ2-7,.,TRBV12-3/TRBV12-4,few,CASSWEENAYEQYF,TGTGCCAGCAGTTGGGAGGAGAACGCCTACGAGCAGTACTTC